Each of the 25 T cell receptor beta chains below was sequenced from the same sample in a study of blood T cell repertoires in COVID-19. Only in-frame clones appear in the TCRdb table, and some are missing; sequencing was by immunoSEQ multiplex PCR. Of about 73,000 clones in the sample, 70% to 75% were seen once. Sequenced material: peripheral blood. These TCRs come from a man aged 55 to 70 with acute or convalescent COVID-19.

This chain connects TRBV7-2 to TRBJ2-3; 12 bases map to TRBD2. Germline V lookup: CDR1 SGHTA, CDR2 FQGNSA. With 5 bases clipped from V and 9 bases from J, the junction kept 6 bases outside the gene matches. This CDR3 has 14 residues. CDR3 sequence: CASSRGLAGRTQYF. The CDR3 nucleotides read TGTGCCAGCAGCCGGGGACTAGCGGGCCGAACGCAGTATTTT.

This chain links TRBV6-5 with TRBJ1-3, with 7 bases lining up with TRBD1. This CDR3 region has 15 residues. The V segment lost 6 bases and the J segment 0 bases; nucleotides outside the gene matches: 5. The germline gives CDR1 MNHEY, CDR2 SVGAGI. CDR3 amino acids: CASRSGGNSGNTIYF. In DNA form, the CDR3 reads TGTGCCAGCAGATCAGGGGGAAACTCTGGAAACACCATATATTTT.

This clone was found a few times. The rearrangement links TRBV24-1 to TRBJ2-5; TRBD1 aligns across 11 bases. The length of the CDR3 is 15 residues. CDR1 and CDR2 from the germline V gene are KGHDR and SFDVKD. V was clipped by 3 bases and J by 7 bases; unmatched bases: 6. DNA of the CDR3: TGTGCCACCAGTGATCGGACAGGGGGCGTCGGGACCCAGTACTTC. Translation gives CATSDRTGGVGTQYF.

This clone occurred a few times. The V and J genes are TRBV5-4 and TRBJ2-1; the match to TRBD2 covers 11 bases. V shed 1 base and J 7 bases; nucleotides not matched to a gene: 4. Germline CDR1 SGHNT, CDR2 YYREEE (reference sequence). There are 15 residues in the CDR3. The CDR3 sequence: CASSLTASGGNEQFF. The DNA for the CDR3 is TGTGCCAGCAGCTTGACGGCTAGCGGGGGGAATGAGCAGTTCTTC.

CDR3 bases: TGTGCCAGCAGCGTAGATTCGGGCAGGGGGTCGCAGTTCTTC. Translated: CASSVDSGRGSQFF. The V and J genes are TRBV9 and TRBJ2-1; TRBD1 aligns across 7 bases. This CDR3 has 14 residues. Germline-derived CDR1 and CDR2 are SGDLS and YYNGEE. J lost 12 bases, V lost 0 bases, and 9 bases had no gene match.

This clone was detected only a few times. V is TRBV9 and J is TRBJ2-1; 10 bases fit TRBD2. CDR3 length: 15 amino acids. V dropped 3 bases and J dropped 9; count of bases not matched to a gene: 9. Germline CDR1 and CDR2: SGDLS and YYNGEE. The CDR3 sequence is CASSDPAGGEVEQFF. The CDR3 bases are TGTGCCAGCAGCGACCCAGCGGGGGGGGAGGTTGAGCAGTTCTTC.

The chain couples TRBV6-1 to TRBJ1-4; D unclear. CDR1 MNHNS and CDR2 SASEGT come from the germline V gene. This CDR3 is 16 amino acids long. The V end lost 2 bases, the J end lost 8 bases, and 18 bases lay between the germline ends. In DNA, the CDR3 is TGTGCCAGCAGTGAAAGTGACGCCGGGGTCGGCGAAAAACTGTTTTTT. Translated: CASSESDAGVGEKLFF.

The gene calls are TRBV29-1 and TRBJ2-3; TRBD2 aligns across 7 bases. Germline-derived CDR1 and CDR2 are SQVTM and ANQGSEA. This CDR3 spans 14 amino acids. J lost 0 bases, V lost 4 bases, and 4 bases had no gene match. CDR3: CSVVSGGSTDTQYF. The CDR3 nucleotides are TGCAGCGTTGTGTCGGGGGGTAGCACAGATACGCAGTATTTT.

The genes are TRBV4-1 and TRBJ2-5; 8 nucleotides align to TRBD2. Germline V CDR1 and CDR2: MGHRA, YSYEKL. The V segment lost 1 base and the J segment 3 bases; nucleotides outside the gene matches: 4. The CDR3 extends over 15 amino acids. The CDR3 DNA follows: TGCGCCAGCAGCCAAGTCGCGACTAGCGAAGAGACCCAGTACTTC. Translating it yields CASSQVATSEETQYF.

In DNA form, the CDR3 reads TGCGCCAGCACCCAATGGGGACAGGGCGGGACCGGGGAGCTGTTTTTT. Protein sequence: CASTQWGQGGTGELFF. V usage is TRBV5-1 and J usage is TRBJ2-2, with 9 nucleotides matching TRBD1. V lost 6 bases to trimming and J lost 5 bases; unmatched junction nucleotides: 11. The V gene's germline CDR1 is SGHRS and CDR2 YFSETQ. The CDR3 consists of 16 residues.

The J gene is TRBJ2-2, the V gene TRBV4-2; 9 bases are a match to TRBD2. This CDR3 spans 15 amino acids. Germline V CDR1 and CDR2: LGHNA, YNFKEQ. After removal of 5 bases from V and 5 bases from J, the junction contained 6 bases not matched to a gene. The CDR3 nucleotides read TGTGCCAGCAGCGTGCGGGAGGGTGTAACCGGGGAGCTGTTTTTT. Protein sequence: CASSVREGVTGELFF.

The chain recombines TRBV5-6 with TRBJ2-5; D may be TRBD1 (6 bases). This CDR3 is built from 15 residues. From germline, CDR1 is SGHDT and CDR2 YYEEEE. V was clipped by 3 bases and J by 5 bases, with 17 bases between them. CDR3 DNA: TGTGCCAGCAGCTCCGTCCGGGCTCAGGGGGAGACCCAGTACTTC. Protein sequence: CASSSVRAQGETQYF.

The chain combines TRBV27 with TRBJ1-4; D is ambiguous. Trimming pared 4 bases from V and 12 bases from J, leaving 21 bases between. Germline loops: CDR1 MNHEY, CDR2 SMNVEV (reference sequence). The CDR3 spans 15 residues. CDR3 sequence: CASSSQPFRIGELFF. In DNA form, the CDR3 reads TGTGCCAGCAGTTCCCAGCCTTTCCGTATCGGGGAACTGTTTTTT.

In DNA form, the CDR3 reads TGTGCCTGGAGTAAGGCTCGGACATTGACGAACACTGAAGCTTTCTTT. Amino acid sequence: CAWSKARTLTNTEAFF. The chain combines TRBV30 with TRBJ1-1; D is possibly TRBD1 (5 bases). This CDR3 contains 16 residues. CDR1 GTSNPN and CDR2 SVGIG come from the germline V gene (reference sequence). V lost 2 bases to trimming and J lost 1 base, with 17 bases between them.

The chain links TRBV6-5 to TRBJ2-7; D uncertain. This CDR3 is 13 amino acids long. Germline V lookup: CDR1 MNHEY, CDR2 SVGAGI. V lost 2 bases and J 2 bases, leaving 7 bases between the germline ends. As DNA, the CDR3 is TGTGCCAGCAGTTACAGTCGGGCCTACGAGCAGTACTTC. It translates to CASSYSRAYEQYF.

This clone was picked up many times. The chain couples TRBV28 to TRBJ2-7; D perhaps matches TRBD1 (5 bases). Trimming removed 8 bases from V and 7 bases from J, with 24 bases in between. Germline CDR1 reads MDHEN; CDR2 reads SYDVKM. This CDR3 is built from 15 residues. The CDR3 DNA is TGTGCCAGCGAAGAGTCTCCCAGGGATGGTACTGAGCAGTACTTC. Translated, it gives CASEESPRDGTEQYF.

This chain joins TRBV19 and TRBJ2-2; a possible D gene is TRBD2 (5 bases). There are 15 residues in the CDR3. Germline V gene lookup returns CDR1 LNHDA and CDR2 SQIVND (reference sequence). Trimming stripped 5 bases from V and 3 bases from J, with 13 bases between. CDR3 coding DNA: TGTGCCAGTAGTTTCAGAGGGAGCGACACCGGGGAGCTGTTTTTT. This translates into CASSFRGSDTGELFF.

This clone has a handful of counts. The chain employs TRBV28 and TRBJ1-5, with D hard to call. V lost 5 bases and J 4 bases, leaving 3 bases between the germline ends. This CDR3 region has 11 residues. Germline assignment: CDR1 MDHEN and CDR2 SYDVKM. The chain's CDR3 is CASSLNQPQHF. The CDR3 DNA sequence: TGTGCCAGCAGTCTTAATCAGCCCCAGCATTTT.

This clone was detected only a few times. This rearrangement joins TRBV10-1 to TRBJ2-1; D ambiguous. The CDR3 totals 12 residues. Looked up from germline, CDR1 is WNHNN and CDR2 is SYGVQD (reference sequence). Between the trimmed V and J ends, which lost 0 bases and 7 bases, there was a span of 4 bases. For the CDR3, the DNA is TGCGCCAGCAGTGAGTCTGTAAATGAGCAGTTCTTC. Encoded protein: CASSESVNEQFF.

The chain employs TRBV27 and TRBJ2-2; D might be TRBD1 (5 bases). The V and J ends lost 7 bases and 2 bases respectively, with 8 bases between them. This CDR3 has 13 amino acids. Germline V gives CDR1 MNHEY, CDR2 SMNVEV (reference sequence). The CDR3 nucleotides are TGTGCCAGCACGCAGGGTAACACCGGGGAGCTGTTTTTT. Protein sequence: CASTQGNTGELFF.

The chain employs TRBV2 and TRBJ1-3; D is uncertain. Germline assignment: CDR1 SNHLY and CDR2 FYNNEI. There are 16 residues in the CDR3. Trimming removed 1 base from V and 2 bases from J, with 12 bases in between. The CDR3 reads CASSEEIAAPGNTIYF. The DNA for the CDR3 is TGTGCCAGCAGTGAAGAAATAGCTGCGCCTGGAAACACCATATATTTT.

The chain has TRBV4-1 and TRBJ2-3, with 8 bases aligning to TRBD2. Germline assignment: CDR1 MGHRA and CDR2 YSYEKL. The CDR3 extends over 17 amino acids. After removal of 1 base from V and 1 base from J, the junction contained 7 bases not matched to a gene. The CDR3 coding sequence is TGCGCCAGCAGCCAAGCCGGACTAGCCCGTGGCACAGATACGCAGTATTTT. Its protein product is CASSQAGLARGTDTQYF.

The CDR3 region has the DNA TGTGCCAGCAGTGCAACCGGGACAGGACGCTACGAGCAGTACTTC. This codes for CASSATGTGRYEQYF. This chain joins TRBV28 and TRBJ2-7; TRBD1 matches 8 bases. Germline CDR1 and CDR2: MDHEN and SYDVKM. The CDR3 has 15 amino acids. The junction had 9 bases not matched to a gene; V was cut back by 5 bases and J by 3 bases.

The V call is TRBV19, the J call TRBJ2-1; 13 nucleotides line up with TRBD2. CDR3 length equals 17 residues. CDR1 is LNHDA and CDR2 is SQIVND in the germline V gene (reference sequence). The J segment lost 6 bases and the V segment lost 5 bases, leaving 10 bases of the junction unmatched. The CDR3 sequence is CASSLEATSGGTNEQFF. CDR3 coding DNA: TGTGCCAGTAGTCTGGAGGCGACTAGCGGGGGGACCAATGAGCAGTTCTTC.

The CDR3 loop reads CASSLVSVNYGYTF. In DNA, the CDR3 is TGTGCCAGCAGCTTAGTCTCAGTTAACTATGGCTACACCTTC. V gene TRBV11-2 combines with J gene TRBJ1-2; no clear D gene. CDR1 and CDR2 (germline): SGHAT, FQNNGV. With 1 base removed from V and 1 base from J, the gap between germline ends came to 7 bases. This CDR3 spans 14 amino acids.